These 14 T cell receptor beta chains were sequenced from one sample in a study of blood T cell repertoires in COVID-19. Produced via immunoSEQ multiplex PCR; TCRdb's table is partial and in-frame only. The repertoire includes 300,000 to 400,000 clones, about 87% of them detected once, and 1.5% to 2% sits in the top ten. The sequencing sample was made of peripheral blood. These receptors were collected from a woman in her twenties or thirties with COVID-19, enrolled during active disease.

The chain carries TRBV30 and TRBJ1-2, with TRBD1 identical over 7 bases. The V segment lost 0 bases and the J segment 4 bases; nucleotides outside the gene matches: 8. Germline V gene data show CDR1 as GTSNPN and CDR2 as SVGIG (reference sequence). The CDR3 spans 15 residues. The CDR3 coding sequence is TGTGCCTGGAGTGTACAGGGGACTCGGAGCTATGGCTACACCTTC. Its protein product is CAWSVQGTRSYGYTF.

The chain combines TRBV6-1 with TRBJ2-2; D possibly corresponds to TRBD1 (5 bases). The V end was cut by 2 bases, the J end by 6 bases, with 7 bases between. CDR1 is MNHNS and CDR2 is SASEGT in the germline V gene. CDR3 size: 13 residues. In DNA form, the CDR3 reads TGTGCCAGCAGTGAACTGGGGCCCGGGGAGCTGTTTTTT. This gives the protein CASSELGPGELFF.

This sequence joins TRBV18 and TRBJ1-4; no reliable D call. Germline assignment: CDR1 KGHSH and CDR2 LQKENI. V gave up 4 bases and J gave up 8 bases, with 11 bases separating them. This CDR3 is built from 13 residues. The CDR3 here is CASSRVRGEKLFF. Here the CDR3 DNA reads TGTGCCAGCTCACGGGTCAGAGGAGAAAAACTGTTTTTT.

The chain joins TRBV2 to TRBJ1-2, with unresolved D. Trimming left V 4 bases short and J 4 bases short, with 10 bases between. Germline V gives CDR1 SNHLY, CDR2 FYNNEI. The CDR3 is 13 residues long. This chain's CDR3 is CASSGYGFYGYTF. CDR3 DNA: TGTGCCAGCAGTGGTTACGGGTTCTATGGCTACACCTTC. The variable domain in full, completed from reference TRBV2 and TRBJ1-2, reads EPEVTQTPSHQVTQMGQEVILRCVPISNHLYFYWYRQILGQKVEFLVSFYNNEISEKSEIFDDQFSVERPDGSNFTLKIRSTKLEDSAMYFCASSGYGFYGYTFGSGTRLTVV.

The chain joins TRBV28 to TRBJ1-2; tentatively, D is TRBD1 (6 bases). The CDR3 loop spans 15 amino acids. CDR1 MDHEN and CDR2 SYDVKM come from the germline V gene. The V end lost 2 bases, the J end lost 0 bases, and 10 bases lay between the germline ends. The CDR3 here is CASSLAGTTNYGYTF. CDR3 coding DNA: TGTGCCAGCAGTTTAGCCGGGACAACTAACTATGGCTACACCTTC.

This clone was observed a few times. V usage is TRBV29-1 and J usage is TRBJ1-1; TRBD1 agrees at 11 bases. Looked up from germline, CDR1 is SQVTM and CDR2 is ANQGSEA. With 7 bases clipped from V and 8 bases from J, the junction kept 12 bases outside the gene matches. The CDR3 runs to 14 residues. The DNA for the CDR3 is TGCAGCGGCCGAACCGGGACAGGGGGAACCGAAGCTTTCTTT. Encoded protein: CSGRTGTGGTEAFF.

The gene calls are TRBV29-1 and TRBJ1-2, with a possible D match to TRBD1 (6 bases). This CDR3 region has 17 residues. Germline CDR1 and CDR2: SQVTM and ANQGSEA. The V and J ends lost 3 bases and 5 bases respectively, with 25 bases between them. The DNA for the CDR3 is TGCAGCGTTGAGGGGAGGGGCAGGGGCGGCGGCCGATATGGCTACACCTTC. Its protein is CSVEGRGRGGGRYGYTF.

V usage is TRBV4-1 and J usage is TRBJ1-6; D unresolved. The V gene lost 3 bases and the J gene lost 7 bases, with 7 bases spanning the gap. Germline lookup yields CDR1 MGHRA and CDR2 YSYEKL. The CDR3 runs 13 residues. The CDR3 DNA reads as TGCGCCAGCAGCCAGATACAGAATTCACCCCTCCACTTT. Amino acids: CASSQIQNSPLHF.

CDR3 loop: CASSPSGGSGWETQYF. CDR3 sequence (DNA): TGTGCCAGCAGCCCTTCGGGCGGCTCGGGATGGGAGACCCAGTACTTC. The chain is built from TRBV9 and TRBJ2-5; D might be TRBD2 (5 bases). With 4 bases removed from V and 5 bases from J, the gap between germline ends came to 21 bases. The CDR3 loop spans 16 amino acids. In germline, CDR1 is SGDLS, CDR2 YYNGEE.

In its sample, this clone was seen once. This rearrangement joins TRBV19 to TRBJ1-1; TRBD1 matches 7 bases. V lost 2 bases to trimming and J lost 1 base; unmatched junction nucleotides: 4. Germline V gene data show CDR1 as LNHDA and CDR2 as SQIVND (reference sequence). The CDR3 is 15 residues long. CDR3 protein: CASSIQSGGNTEAFF. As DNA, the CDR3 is TGTGCCAGTAGTATACAATCAGGGGGGAACACTGAAGCTTTCTTT.

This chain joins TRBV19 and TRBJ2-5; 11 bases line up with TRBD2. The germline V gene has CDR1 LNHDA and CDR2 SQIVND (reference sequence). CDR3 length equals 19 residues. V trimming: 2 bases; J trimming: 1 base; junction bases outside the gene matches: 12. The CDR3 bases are TGTGCCAGTAGTATACACCTCTATCCTAGCGGGGGGCCCCAAGAGACCCAGTACTTC. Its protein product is CASSIHLYPSGGPQETQYF.

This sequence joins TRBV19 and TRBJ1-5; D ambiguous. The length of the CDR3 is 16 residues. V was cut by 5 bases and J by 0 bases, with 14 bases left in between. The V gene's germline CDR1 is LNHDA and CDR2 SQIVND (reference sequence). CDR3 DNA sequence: TGTGCCAGTAGTTCTTTAGCTATCGATAGCAATCAGCCCCAGCATTTT. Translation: CASSSLAIDSNQPQHF.

The DNA for the CDR3 is TGTGCCAGCAGCCTAGCGCCGGGGGAATCGTACGAGCAGTACTTC. Amino acids: CASSLAPGESYEQYF. The chain joins TRBV11-2 to TRBJ2-7; perhaps TRBD2 as D (6 bases). CDR1 is SGHAT and CDR2 is FQNNGV in the germline V gene. CDR3 size: 15 residues. The V and J ends lost 5 bases and 4 bases respectively, with 18 bases between them.

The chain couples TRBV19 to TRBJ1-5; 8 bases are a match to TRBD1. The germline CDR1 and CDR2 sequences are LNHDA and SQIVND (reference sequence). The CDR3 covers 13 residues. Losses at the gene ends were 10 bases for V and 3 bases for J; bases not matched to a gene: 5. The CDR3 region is CATRTGNNQPQHF. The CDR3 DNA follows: TGTGCCACCCGGACAGGGAACAATCAGCCCCAGCATTTT.